This T cell receptor (beta chain) was found in a study of cytomegalovirus exposure and HLA in healthy donors. The CDR3 contains 13 residues. Trimming took off 0 bases at V and 8 bases at J, with 10 bases between the two ends. CDR1 MRHNA and CDR2 SNTAGT come from the germline V gene. Assay used: immunoSEQ multiplex PCR; TCRdb lists only in-frame clones, some missing. The table lists 150,000 to 200,000 clones, 91% of them singletons. Study outcomes and limitations: TCR beta chains numbering some 160 were designated cytomegalovirus-associated.

In regard to this clone: Its antigen is as yet unknown.

Sequenced: PBMCs. The rearrangement joins TRBV6-4 to TRBJ1-1; possible D gene TRBD1, 6 bases. This TCR was recovered from a young woman in good health and CMV-seropositive. CDR3 protein: CASSDSFTGEAFF. In DNA, the CDR3 is TGTGCCAGCAGTGACTCGTTCACAGGGGAAGCTTTCTTT.